This T cell receptor (beta chain) originates from a study of CD8 T cells in ankylosing spondylitis. Study-wide results and limits: Made up of roughly 8 highly homologous variants, a TCR beta motif appeared characteristic of ankylosing spondylitis blood. Disease-linked clones proved CD8+ and comparatively uncommon in peripheral blood.

V was clipped by 4 bases and J by 5 bases, with 12 bases between them. This CDR3 has 13 amino acids. Germline V lookup: CDR1 SGHDT, CDR2 YYEEEE. TCRdb reanalysed the 5' RACE reads using MiXCR and keeps one entry per CDR3 protein. The table includes just over 350,000 distinct CDR3 sequences, more than 20% detected once. A note on this clonotype: Its antigen is unidentified.

The TCR was taken from a male donor with ankylosing spondylitis or in good health (not recorded which). The sequenced material came from blood, either unsorted or a sorted T cell fraction (not recorded which). This chain joins TRBV5-6 and TRBJ2-5; TRBD1 or TRBD2 may be the D gene (5 bases each). Here the CDR3 reads CASSPGTLETQYF. The CDR3 DNA is TGTGCCAGCAGCCCTGGGACCTTGGAGACCCAGTACTTC. The full variable domain, rest sourced from reference TRBV5-6 and TRBJ2-5, is DAGVTQSPTHLIKTRGQQVTLRCSPKSGHDTVSWYQQALGQGPQFIFQYYEEEERQRGNFPDRFSGHQFPNYSSELNVNALLLGDSALYLCASSPGTLETQYFGPGTRLLVL.